One sample yielded the 20 T cell receptor beta chains listed below, sequenced in a study of control samples from healthy donors and cancer patients. Data came from immunoSEQ multiplex PCR; TCRdb stores just in-frame clones and leaves some out. The sample records some 74,000 clones, 70% to 90% being singletons. Material for sequencing was blood. The receptors here all came from a woman between 45 and 60 years old in good health.

The V gene is TRBV6-2 or TRBV6-3, the J gene TRBJ1-1; 7 bases align to TRBD1. The CDR3 length is 14 residues. With V trimmed by 2 bases and J by 1 base, 1 base remained unmatched. In germline, CDR1 is MNHEY, CDR2 SVGEGT. CDR3 sequence: CASSYRGPNTEAFF. CDR3 sequence (DNA): TGTGCCAGCAGTTACAGGGGGCCGAACACTGAAGCTTTCTTT.

The chain has TRBV4-1 and TRBJ1-3, with unresolved D. Germline CDR1 is MGHRA and CDR2 is YSYEKL. With 4 bases removed from V and 0 bases from J, the gap between germline ends came to 10 bases. There are 15 residues in the CDR3. The CDR3 DNA reads as TGCGCCAGCAGCCGAATACCTTACTCTGGAAACACCATATATTTT. It is translated as CASSRIPYSGNTIYF.

The rearrangement uses TRBV29-1 and TRBJ1-1; no firm D call. CDR1 is SQVTM, CDR2 ANQGSEA, per germline. CDR3 length: 12 amino acids. Trimming left V 3 bases short and J 1 base short, with 6 bases between. CDR3 DNA: TGCAGCGTTGATAATGAGAACACTGAAGCTTTCTTT. It yields the protein CSVDNENTEAFF.

J is TRBJ1-2 and V is TRBV7-2; TRBD1 is a possible D gene (6 bases). Germline CDR1 SGHTA, CDR2 FQGNSA. The CDR3 consists of 13 residues. The V and J ends lost 2 bases and 8 bases respectively, with 12 bases between them. The CDR3 protein is CASSLKTGGGYTF. The CDR3 DNA reads TGTGCCAGCAGCTTAAAGACAGGCGGCGGCTACACCTTC.

V is TRBV2 and J is TRBJ2-6; tentative D call: TRBD1 (6 bases). Germline CDR1 reads SNHLY; CDR2 reads FYNNEI. The CDR3 has 16 residues. Deletions cut 5 bases from V and 1 base from J, with 12 bases between. This CDR3 is CASSRQGSSGANVLTF. CDR3 bases: TGTGCCAGCAGTCGCCAGGGGTCTTCTGGGGCCAACGTCCTGACTTTC.

The chain uses TRBV19 and TRBJ1-2; perhaps TRBD1 as D (6 bases). Deletions cut 3 bases from V and 6 bases from J, with 14 bases between. The CDR3 contains 14 residues. Germline values: CDR1 LNHDA, CDR2 SQIVND (reference sequence). This chain's CDR3 is CASSIPPGAHGYTF. The CDR3 bases are TGTGCCAGTAGTATCCCGCCAGGGGCTCATGGCTACACCTTC.

The J gene is TRBJ2-7, the V gene TRBV29-1; TRBD1 matches at 7 bases. The CDR3 consists of 14 residues. The trim removed 7 bases at V and 7 bases at J, leaving 16 bases unmatched. Germline V gene sequence: CDR1 SQVTM, CDR2 ANQGSEA. The CDR3 sequence: CSAVLGQTHGEQYF. CDR3 nucleotides: TGCAGCGCCGTTCTGGGACAGACCCATGGGGAGCAGTACTTC.

V is TRBV6-1 and J is TRBJ1-5; a possible D gene is TRBD1 (6 bases). Trimming pared 2 bases from V and 7 bases from J, leaving 15 bases between. In germline, CDR1 is MNHNS, CDR2 SASEGT. There are 15 residues in the CDR3. As DNA, the CDR3 is TGTGCCAGCAGTGAAAACGAGGGGGGAGGGCAGCCCCAGCATTTT. It specifies CASSENEGGGQPQHF.

The chain links TRBV13 to TRBJ1-1; D unclear. The V end lost 5 bases, the J end lost 1 base, and 8 bases lay between the germline ends. Looked up from germline, CDR1 is PRHDT and CDR2 is FYEKMQ (reference sequence). The CDR3 extends over 13 amino acids. CDR3 residues: CASSPRRNTEAFF. CDR3 DNA sequence: TGTGCCAGCAGCCCTCGGAGGAACACTGAAGCTTTCTTT.

This chain uses TRBV10-3 with TRBJ2-3, with D perhaps TRBD1 (6 bases). The V end lost 2 bases, the J end lost 0 bases, and 6 bases lay between the germline ends. CDR3 length equals 14 residues. Germline V lookup: CDR1 ENHRY, CDR2 SYGVKD. The CDR3 DNA follows: TGTGCCATCAGTGAGGGGGGCAGCACAGATACGCAGTATTTT. It translates to CAISEGGSTDTQYF.

This rearrangement joins TRBV2 to TRBJ2-7, with D possibly being TRBD2 (5 bases). Germline values: CDR1 SNHLY, CDR2 FYNNEI. V lost 6 bases and J lost 0, with 6 bases in between. This CDR3 comprises 12 residues. The CDR3 protein is CASRAGSYEQYF. The CDR3 bases are TGTGCCAGCAGGGCGGGCTCCTACGAGCAGTACTTC.

The V gene is TRBV6-2 or TRBV6-3, the J gene TRBJ2-7; D remains unclear. With 0 bases removed from V and 9 bases from J, the gap between germline ends came to 12 bases. Germline V gene sequence: CDR1 MNHEY, CDR2 SVGEGT. The CDR3 consists of 13 residues. The CDR3, as DNA: TGTGCCAGCAGTTACTCCGAAGTCGTCGGGCAGTACTTC. The encoded protein is CASSYSEVVGQYF.

The J gene is TRBJ1-4, the V gene TRBV7-8; tentative D call: TRBD1 (6 bases). This CDR3 has 16 amino acids. Germline V lookup: CDR1 SGHVS, CDR2 FQNEAQ. Between the trimmed V and J ends, which lost 5 bases and 7 bases, there was a span of 20 bases. CDR3 sequence: CASSSEQGSFTEKLFF. For the CDR3, the DNA is TGTGCCAGCAGCAGTGAACAGGGTTCGTTTACTGAAAAACTGTTTTTT.

This chain joins TRBV14 and TRBJ1-1; no definite D call. The germline gives CDR1 SGHDN, CDR2 FVKESK. The CDR3 runs to 16 residues. The V end was cut by 0 bases, the J end by 1 base, with 12 bases between. CDR3 in amino acids: CASSQEVIRWNTEAFF. DNA of the CDR3: TGTGCCAGCAGCCAAGAAGTAATTCGATGGAACACTGAAGCTTTCTTT.

This clone was seen a single time. The CDR3 DNA is TGTGCCTGGAGTATGGGGGACAGGGATGGCTACACCTTC. This translates into CAWSMGDRDGYTF. The gene calls are TRBV30 and TRBJ1-2; 9 nucleotides match TRBD1. In germline, CDR1 is GTSNPN, CDR2 SVGIG (reference sequence). The J segment lost 6 bases and the V segment lost 2 bases, leaving 4 bases of the junction unmatched. The CDR3 loop spans 13 amino acids.

The V call is TRBV5-1, the J call TRBJ2-3; TRBD2 might be the D (7 bases). This CDR3 is built from 14 residues. V dropped 3 bases and J dropped 5 bases, with 13 bases sitting between them. The germline CDR1 and CDR2 sequences are SGHRS and YFSETQ. The DNA for the CDR3 is TGCGCCAGCAGCTCCGGGGGGCGGGGAGATACGCAGTATTTT. It encodes CASSSGGRGDTQYF. Complete variable domain (other parts from reference TRBV5-1 and TRBJ2-3): KAGVTQTPRYLIKTRGQQVTLSCSPISGHRSVSWYQQTPGQGLQFLFEYFSETQRNKGNFPGRFSGRQFSNSRSEMNVSTLELGDSALYLCASSSGGRGDTQYFGPGTRLTVL.

The rearrangement joins TRBV3-1 (or the pseudogene TRBV3-2) to TRBJ2-3; D is possibly TRBD2 (6 bases). The V end was cut by 3 bases, the J end by 8 bases, with 18 bases between. Germline CDR1 and CDR2: LGHDT and YNNKEL (reference sequence). The CDR3 consists of 15 residues. CDR3 sequence reads: CASSQEGTARGTQYF. The CDR3 bases are TGTGCCAGCAGCCAGGAGGGGACGGCGCGCGGTACGCAGTATTTT.

DNA for the CDR3: TGCGCCAGCAGTCACCACAGGGGGCACAGCTATGGCTACACCTTC. Translating gives CASSHHRGHSYGYTF. V usage is TRBV23-1 and J usage is TRBJ1-2; 9 nucleotides align to TRBD1. TRBV23-1 is labeled an ORF, and its function is uncertain. This CDR3 is 15 amino acids long. J lost 4 bases, V lost 3 bases, and 6 bases had no gene match.

The chain combines TRBV11-2 with TRBJ1-1; D is uncertain. The V end lost 5 bases, the J end lost 7 bases, and 8 bases lay between the germline ends. CDR1 SGHAT and CDR2 FQNNGV come from the germline V gene. CDR3 length: 11 amino acids. Written as DNA, the CDR3 is TGTGCCAGCAGCCGAGGGTTTGAAGCTTTCTTT. Its protein is CASSRGFEAFF.

This rearrangement joins TRBV19 to TRBJ1-2; D is undetermined. Germline lookup yields CDR1 LNHDA and CDR2 SQIVND (reference sequence). V lost 0 bases and J lost 10, with 15 bases in between. The CDR3 covers 14 residues. CDR3 region: CASSIEPTSLHYTF. Here the CDR3 DNA reads TGTGCCAGTAGTATAGAGCCGACCAGTCTTCACTACACCTTC.